The 2 T cell receptor beta chains below all came from one sample that was sequenced in a study of identical twins (dated by TCRdb to 2015 to 2016). Libraries were constructed by 5' RACE. The instrument given in TCRdb is Illumina HiSeq 2000. The raw public data were reprocessed by TCRdb itself: fastp quality trimming at Q25, MiXCR clonotype calling, in-frame beta chains only. Each entry merges the rows of one CDR3 protein and shows their most common DNA and genes. Across this sample there are some 630,000 distinct CDR3 sequences, with roughly 6.6% seen only once. The ten top clones hold 1.6% of the sample. The data also belong to a second study, concerning yellow fever vaccine responses in identical twins.

Sequencing input: PBMCs. The receptor source for this set is a woman younger than 30 in good health.

This chain connects TRBV27 to TRBJ1-5, with 7 bases lining up with TRBD1. V lost 6 bases and J lost 3; bases outside the gene matches: 8. CDR3 length: 15 residues. CDR1 is MNHEY, CDR2 SMNVEV, per germline (reference sequence). The CDR3 loop reads CASRAGTAVNQPQHF. The CDR3 DNA reads as TGTGCCAGCAGGGCCGGGACAGCTGTCAATCAGCCCCAGCATTTT.

The chain carries TRBV18 and TRBJ2-7, with 9 bases fitting TRBD1. Per germline, CDR1 KGHSH and CDR2 LQKENI. CDR3 length: 16 amino acids. V shed 3 bases, J shed 2 bases, and the junction held 8 bases outside the gene matches. The CDR3: CASSPGSGTGPYEQYF. The CDR3 DNA reads as TGTGCCAGCTCACCGGGATCCGGGACAGGGCCCTACGAGCAGTACTTC. The variable domain in full, with the rest retrieved from reference TRBV18 and TRBJ2-7, is NAGVMQNPRHLVRRRGQEARLRCSPMKGHSHVYWYRQLPEEGLKFMVYLQKENIIDESGMPKERFSAEFPKEGPSILRIQQVVRGDSAAYFCASSPGSGTGPYEQYFGPGTRLTVT.